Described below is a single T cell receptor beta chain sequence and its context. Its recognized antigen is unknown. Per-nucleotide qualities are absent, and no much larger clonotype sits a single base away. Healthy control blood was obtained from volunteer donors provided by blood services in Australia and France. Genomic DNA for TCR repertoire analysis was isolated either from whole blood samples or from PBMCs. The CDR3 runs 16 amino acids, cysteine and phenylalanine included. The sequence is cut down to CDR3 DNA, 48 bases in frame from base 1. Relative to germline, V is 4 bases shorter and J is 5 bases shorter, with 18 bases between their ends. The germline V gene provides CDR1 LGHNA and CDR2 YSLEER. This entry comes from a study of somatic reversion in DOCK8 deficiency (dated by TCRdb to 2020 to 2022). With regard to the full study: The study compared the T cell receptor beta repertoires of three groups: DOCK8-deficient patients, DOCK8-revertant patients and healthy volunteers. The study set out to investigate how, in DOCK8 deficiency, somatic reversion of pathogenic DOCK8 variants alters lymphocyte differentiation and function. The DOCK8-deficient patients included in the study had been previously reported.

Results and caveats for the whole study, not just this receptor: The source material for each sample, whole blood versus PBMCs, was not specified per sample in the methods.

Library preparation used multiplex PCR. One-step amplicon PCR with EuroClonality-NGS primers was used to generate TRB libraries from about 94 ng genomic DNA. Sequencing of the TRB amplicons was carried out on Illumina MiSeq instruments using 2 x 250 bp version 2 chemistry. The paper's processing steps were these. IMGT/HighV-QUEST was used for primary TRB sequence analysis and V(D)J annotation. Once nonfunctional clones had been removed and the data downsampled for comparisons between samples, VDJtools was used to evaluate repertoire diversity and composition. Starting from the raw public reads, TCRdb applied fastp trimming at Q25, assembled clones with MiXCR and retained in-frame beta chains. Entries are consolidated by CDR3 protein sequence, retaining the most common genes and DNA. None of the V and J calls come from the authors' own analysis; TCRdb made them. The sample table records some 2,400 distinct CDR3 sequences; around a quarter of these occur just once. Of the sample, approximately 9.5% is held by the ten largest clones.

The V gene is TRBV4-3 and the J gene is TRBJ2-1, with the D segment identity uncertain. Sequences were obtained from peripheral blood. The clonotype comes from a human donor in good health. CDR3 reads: CASSLHARNPHNEQFF. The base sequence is TGCGCCAGCAGCCTACACGCAAGAAACCCCCACAATGAGCAGTTCTTC.